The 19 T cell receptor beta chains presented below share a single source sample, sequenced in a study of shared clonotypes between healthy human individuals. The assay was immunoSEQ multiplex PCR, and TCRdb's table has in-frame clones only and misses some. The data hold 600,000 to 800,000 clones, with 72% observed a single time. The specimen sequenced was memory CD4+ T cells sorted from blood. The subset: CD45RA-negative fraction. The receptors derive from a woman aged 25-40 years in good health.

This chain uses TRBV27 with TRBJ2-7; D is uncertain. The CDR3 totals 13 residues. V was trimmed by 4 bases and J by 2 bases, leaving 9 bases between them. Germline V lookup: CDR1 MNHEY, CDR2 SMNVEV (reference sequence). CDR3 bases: TGTGCCAGCAGTTCCCCCCCCACCTACGAGCAGTACTTC. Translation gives CASSSPPTYEQYF.

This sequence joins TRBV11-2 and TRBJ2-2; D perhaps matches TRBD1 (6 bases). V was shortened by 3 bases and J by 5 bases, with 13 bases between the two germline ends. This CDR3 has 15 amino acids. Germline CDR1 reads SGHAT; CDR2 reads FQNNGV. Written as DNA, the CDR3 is TGTGCCAGCAGCTTTTCAGGGGAGTGGACCGGGGAGCTGTTTTTT. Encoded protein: CASSFSGEWTGELFF.

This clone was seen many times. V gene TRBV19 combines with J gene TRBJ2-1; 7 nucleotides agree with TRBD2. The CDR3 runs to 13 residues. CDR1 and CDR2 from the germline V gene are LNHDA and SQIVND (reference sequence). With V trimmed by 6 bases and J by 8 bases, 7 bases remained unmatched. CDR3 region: CASSFLAVYEQFF. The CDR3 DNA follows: TGTGCCAGTAGCTTTCTAGCGGTATATGAGCAGTTCTTC.

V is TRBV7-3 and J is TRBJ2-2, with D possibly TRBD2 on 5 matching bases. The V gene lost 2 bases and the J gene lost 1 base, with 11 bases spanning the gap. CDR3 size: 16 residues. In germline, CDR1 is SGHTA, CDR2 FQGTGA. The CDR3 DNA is TGTGCCAGCAGCTTAGACCGGGGTCGGAACACCGGGGAGCTGTTTTTT. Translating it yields CASSLDRGRNTGELFF.

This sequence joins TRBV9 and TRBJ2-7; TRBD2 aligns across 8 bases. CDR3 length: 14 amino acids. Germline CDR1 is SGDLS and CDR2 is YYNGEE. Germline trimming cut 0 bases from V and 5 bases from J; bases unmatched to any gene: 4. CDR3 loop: CASSVGGRLDEQYF. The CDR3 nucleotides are TGTGCCAGCAGCGTAGGCGGGAGGCTCGACGAGCAGTACTTC.

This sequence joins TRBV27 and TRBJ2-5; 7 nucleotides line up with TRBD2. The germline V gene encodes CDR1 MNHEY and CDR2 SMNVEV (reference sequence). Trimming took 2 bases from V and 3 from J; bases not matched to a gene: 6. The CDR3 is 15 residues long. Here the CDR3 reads CASSLLYAGEETQYF. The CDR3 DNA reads TGTGCCAGCAGTTTACTCTATGCGGGGGAAGAGACCCAGTACTTC.

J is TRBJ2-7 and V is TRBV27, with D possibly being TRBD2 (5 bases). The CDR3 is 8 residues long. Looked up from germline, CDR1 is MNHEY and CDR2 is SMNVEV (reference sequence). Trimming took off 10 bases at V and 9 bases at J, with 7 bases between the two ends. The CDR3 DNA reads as TGTGCCAACCGGGGGCAGTACTTC. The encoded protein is CANRGQYF.

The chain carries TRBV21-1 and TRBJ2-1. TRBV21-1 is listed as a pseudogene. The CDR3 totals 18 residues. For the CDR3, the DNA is TGTGCCAGCAGCCCTTATAATTTGACCCTAAGCTCCTACAATGAGCAGTTCTTC. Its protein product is CASSPYNLTLSSYNEQFF.

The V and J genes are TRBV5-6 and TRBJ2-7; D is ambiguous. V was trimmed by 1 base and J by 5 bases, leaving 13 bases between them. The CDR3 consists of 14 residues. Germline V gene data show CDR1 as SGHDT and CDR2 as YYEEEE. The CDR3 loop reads CASSLRARANEQYF. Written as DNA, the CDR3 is TGTGCCAGCAGCTTGAGGGCCCGGGCAAACGAGCAGTACTTC.

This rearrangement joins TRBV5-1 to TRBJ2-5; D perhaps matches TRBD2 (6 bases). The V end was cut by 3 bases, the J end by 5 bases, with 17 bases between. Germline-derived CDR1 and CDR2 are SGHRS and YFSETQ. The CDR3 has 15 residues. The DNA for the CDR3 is TGCGCCAGCAGCTACACCCGGGGGTTGGGGGAGACCCAGTACTTC. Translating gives CASSYTRGLGETQYF.

The CDR3 is CASRAGQGFQPQHF. The CDR3 DNA follows: TGTGCCAGTCGCGCGGGACAGGGTTTTCAGCCCCAGCATTTT. The chain couples TRBV19 to TRBJ1-5, with 9 bases aligning to TRBD1. V gave up 8 bases and J gave up 6 bases; unmatched junction bases: 8. CDR3 size: 14 residues. CDR1 LNHDA and CDR2 SQIVND come from the germline V gene (reference sequence).

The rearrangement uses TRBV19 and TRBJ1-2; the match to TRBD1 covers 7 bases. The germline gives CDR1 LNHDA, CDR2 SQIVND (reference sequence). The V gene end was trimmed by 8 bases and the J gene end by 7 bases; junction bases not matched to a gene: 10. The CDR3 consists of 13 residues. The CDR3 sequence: CASSRQGVFGYTF. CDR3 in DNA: TGTGCCAGTTCCAGACAGGGAGTTTTTGGCTACACCTTC.

The CDR3 nucleotides read TGTGCCAGTCGGCCCGCAAACTATGGCTACACCTTC. This sequence encodes CASRPANYGYTF. The gene calls are TRBV19 and TRBJ1-2; D gene unclear. CDR3 length equals 12 residues. The germline V and J ends were trimmed by 8 bases and 2 bases, with 9 bases remaining between them. Germline values: CDR1 LNHDA, CDR2 SQIVND (reference sequence).

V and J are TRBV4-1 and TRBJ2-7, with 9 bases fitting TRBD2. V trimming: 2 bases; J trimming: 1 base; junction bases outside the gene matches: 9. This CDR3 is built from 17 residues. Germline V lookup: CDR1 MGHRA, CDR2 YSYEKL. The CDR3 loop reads CASSQWDAGGTSYEQYF. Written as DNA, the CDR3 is TGCGCCAGCAGCCAATGGGACGCGGGAGGGACTTCCTACGAGCAGTACTTC.

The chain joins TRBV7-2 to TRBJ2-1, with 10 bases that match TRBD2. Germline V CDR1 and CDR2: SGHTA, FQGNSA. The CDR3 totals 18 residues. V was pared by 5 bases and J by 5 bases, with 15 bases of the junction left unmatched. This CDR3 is CASSLLALAGVQNNEQFF. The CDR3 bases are TGTGCCAGCAGCCTGCTGGCCCTAGCGGGAGTTCAGAACAATGAGCAGTTCTTC.

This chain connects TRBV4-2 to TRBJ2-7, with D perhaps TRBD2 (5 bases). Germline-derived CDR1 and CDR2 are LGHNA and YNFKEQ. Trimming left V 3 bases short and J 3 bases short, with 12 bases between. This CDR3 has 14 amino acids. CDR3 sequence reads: CASSHRSERYEQYF. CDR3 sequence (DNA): TGTGCCAGCAGCCACCGTAGCGAGCGCTACGAGCAGTACTTC.

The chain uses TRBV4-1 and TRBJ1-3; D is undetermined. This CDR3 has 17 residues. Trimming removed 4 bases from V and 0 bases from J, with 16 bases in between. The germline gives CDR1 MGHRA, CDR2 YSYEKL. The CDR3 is CASSPGRILSSGNTIYF. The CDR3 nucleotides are TGCGCCAGCAGCCCCGGACGGATCCTCAGCTCTGGAAACACCATATATTTT.

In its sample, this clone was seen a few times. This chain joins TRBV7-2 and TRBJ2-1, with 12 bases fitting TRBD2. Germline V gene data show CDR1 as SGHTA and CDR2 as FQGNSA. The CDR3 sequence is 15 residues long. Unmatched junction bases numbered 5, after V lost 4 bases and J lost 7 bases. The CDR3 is CASSSLGTSGNEQFF. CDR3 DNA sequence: TGTGCCAGCAGCTCTCTAGGGACTAGCGGGAATGAGCAGTTCTTC.

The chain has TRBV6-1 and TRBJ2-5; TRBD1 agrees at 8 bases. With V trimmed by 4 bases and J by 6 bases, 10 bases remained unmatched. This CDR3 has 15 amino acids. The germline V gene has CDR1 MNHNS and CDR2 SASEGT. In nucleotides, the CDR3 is TGTGCCAGCAGTGTAGCCGGACAGGGCGGACAGACCCAGTACTTC. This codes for CASSVAGQGGQTQYF.